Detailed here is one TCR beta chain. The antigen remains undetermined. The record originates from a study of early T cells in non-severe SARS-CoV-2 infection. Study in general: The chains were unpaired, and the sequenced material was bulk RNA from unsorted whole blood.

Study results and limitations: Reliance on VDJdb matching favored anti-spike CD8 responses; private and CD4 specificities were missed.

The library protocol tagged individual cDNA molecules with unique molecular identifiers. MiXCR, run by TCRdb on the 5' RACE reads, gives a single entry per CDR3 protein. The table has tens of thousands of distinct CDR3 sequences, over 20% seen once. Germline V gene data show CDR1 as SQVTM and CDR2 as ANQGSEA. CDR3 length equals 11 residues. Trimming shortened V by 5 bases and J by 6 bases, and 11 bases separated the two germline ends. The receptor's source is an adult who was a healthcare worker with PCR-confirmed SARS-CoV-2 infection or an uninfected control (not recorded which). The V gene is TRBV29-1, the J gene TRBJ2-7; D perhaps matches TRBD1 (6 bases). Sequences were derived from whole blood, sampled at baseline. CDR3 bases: TGCAGCGTTACAGGGCCCACCGAGCAGTACTTC. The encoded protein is CSVTGPTEQYF.